The 23 T cell receptor beta chains listed next were all sequenced from one sample in a study of STAT5B mutations in CD4+ large granular lymphocyte leukemia. Repertoires were generated with immunoSEQ multiplex PCR, while TCRdb's copy carries only in-frame clones and drops some. In the table there are 45,000 to 55,000 clones, about three quarters of which are singletons. The sequenced material came from CD4+ T cells from blood buffy coats. The source is a human donor in good health.

J is TRBJ2-1 and V is TRBV19; D is possibly TRBD2 (6 bases). The CDR3 totals 15 residues. V lost 7 bases, J lost 4 bases, and 17 bases lay in between. Germline V gene data show CDR1 as LNHDA and CDR2 as SQIVND (reference sequence). CDR3 DNA sequence: TGTGCCAGTATTCCGTCTGGCGGGGTGTACAATGAGCAGTTCTTC. Translation: CASIPSGGVYNEQFF.

The chain combines TRBV9 with TRBJ1-2, with unresolved D. The CDR3 loop spans 15 amino acids. In germline, CDR1 is SGDLS, CDR2 YYNGEE. V lost 4 bases, J lost 4 bases, and 17 bases lay in between. The CDR3 region has the DNA TGTGCCAGCAGCAATCAAAGACCCAGTAGCTATGGCTACACCTTC. Translation gives CASSNQRPSSYGYTF.

The chain uses TRBV9 and TRBJ1-1; no firm D call. The germline gives CDR1 SGDLS, CDR2 YYNGEE. Trimming removed 2 bases at V and 8 bases at J, with 13 bases between. CDR3 length: 13 residues. CDR3 sequence: CASSVTPETEAFF. In DNA, the CDR3 is TGTGCCAGCAGCGTTACCCCGGAGACGGAAGCTTTCTTT.

V gene TRBV11-2 combines with J gene TRBJ2-5; D is perhaps TRBD2 (6 bases). Trimming removed 1 base from V and 9 bases from J, with 9 bases in between. CDR1 and CDR2 from the germline V gene are SGHAT and FQNNGV. CDR3 size: 12 residues. The DNA of the CDR3 is TGTGCCAGCAGCTTAGTCGGGGGACCCCAGTACTTC. It yields the protein CASSLVGGPQYF.

The V and J genes are TRBV7-9 and TRBJ2-7; D is unresolved. The germline V and J ends were trimmed by 2 bases and 0 bases, with 5 bases remaining between them. The CDR3 sequence is 13 residues long. Germline values: CDR1 SEHNR, CDR2 FQNEAQ (reference sequence). The CDR3 DNA is TGTGCCAGCAGCTTATCCGGCTCCTACGAGCAGTACTTC. Its translation: CASSLSGSYEQYF.

This clone occurred once. An end of the junction differs from the germline gene, which may be a read error. The chain couples TRBV6-4 to TRBJ2-3; D is possibly TRBD2 (5 bases). Looked up from germline, CDR1 is MRHNA and CDR2 is SNTAGT. The CDR3 is 13 residues long. The CDR3 DNA is TGTGCCAGCAGTGTCTGGAGTGGGAGCCCCGAGGCTTTT. Its protein is CASSVWSGSPEAF.

This chain connects TRBV30 to TRBJ1-2; 7 bases map to TRBD1. Trimming cost V 4 bases and J 0 bases; bases outside gene matches: 5. CDR3 size: 14 residues. Germline values: CDR1 GTSNPN, CDR2 SVGIG (reference sequence). The CDR3 nucleotides are TGTGCCTGGACCAGGGGGGTAGCTAACTATGGCTACACCTTC. It yields the protein CAWTRGVANYGYTF.

About this clone itself: No DNA is shown, since the ends of the CDR3 on it are uncertain; the CDR3 is the one TCRdb lists. This chain's CDR3 is CSVVGQGITFF. This sequence joins TRBV29-1 and TRBJ2-1; the table's D call, TRBD1, has no DNA check behind it. 11 amino acids form the CDR3, both terminal residues included. The germline V gene has CDR1 SQVTM and CDR2 ANQGSEA.

CDR3 in amino acids: CASSLTGQGNTIYF. The CDR3 nucleotides are TGCGCCAGCAGCTTGACGGGACAAGGAAACACCATATATTTT. This chain uses TRBV5-1 with TRBJ1-3; possibly TRBD1 for D (6 bases). The V gene's germline CDR1 is SGHRS and CDR2 YFSETQ. The CDR3 length is 14 residues. V was cut by 1 base and J by 4 bases, with 9 bases left in between.

This clone occurred a few times. The chain joins TRBV5-1 to TRBJ1-1, with TRBD1 as a possible D gene (5 bases). Trimming stripped 4 bases from V and 1 base from J, with 11 bases between. The germline V gene has CDR1 SGHRS and CDR2 YFSETQ. CDR3 length: 14 amino acids. This CDR3 reads CASSRGTANTEAFF. As DNA, the CDR3 is TGCGCCAGCAGCCGGGGGACCGCGAACACTGAAGCTTTCTTT.

This clone was picked up a small number of times. The chain has TRBV5-6 and TRBJ2-7; D ambiguous. V was pared by 4 bases and J by 2 bases, with 16 bases between. CDR1 SGHDT and CDR2 YYEEEE come from the germline V gene. The CDR3 is made up of 15 amino acids. The CDR3 nucleotides read TGTGCCAGCAGCCCGTCCACAGAGCTGACCTACGAGCAGTACTTC. Amino acids: CASSPSTELTYEQYF.

Here the CDR3 reads CASCRVLRGSVSPLHF. In DNA, the CDR3 is TGTGCCAGCTGCCGGGTACTTAGGGGGTCGGTGTCACCCCTCCACTTT. The chain carries TRBV21-1 and TRBJ1-6; the DNA was not compared with TRBD1, the D call given in the table. TRBV21-1 has pseudogene status. The CDR3 loop spans 16 amino acids.

V usage is TRBV7-8 and J usage is TRBJ1-2; D gene uncertain. Trimming stripped 1 base from V and 5 bases from J, with 14 bases between. Germline V lookup: CDR1 SGHVS, CDR2 FQNEAQ. There are 15 residues in the CDR3. The CDR3 DNA follows: TGTGCCAGCAGCTTAGGCCTGGCATTTGGTTATGGCTACACCTTC. It translates to CASSLGLAFGYGYTF.

The chain is built from TRBV11-2 and TRBJ2-5, with 7 positions matching TRBD1. Germline values: CDR1 SGHAT, CDR2 FQNNGV. The ends lost 5 bases at V and 7 bases at J; junction bases unmatched: 10. This CDR3 has 14 amino acids. The CDR3 DNA follows: TGTGCCAGCAGCCCACGACAGGGTTTGGGGACCCAGTACTTC. Its protein product is CASSPRQGLGTQYF.

This chain uses TRBV7-2 with TRBJ2-5; 10 bases match TRBD2. Germline-derived CDR1 and CDR2 are SGHTA and FQGNSA. This CDR3 contains 15 residues. V shed 5 bases, J shed 5 bases, and the junction held 8 bases outside the gene matches. CDR3 sequence (DNA): TGTGCCAGCAGCCCCCGAGCGGGGGGGCGGGAGACCCAGTACTTC. Encoded protein: CASSPRAGGRETQYF.

Only a few counts were recorded for this clone. The rearrangement uses TRBV2 and TRBJ1-2, with TRBD1 as a possible D gene (6 bases). V lost 7 bases and J 1 base, leaving 10 bases between the germline ends. The CDR3 is 13 residues long. Germline CDR1 and CDR2: SNHLY and FYNNEI. CDR3 sequence: CASTKDSNYGYTF. CDR3 nucleotide sequence: TGTGCCAGCACAAAGGACAGTAACTATGGCTACACCTTC.

The genes are TRBV7-9 and TRBJ2-7, with 9 bases fitting TRBD2. Germline V gene sequence: CDR1 SEHNR, CDR2 FQNEAQ (reference sequence). The ends lost 4 bases at V and 0 bases at J; junction bases unmatched: 4. CDR3 length: 15 residues. The CDR3 nucleotides are TGTGCCAGCAGCTCGGCGGGGGGGGACTCCTACGAGCAGTACGTC. It encodes CASSSAGGDSYEQYV.

The chain combines TRBV6-1 with TRBJ2-7; 10 bases map to TRBD1. With V trimmed by 3 bases and J by 5 bases, 7 bases remained unmatched. The CDR3 is made up of 15 amino acids. Germline V gene data show CDR1 as MNHNS and CDR2 as SASEGT. This CDR3 is CASSDGRQGADEQYF. The CDR3 nucleotides are TGTGCCAGCAGTGATGGCCGACAGGGGGCAGACGAGCAGTACTTC.

This clone turned up a few times. The chain joins TRBV28 to TRBJ1-2, with a tentative D call TRBD1 (5 bases). The length of the CDR3 is 17 residues. The V and J ends lost 2 bases and 4 bases respectively, with 20 bases between them. Germline V gene sequence: CDR1 MDHEN, CDR2 SYDVKM. CDR3 DNA sequence: TGTGCCAGCAGTTTACCGACCGACCTGGGACGGTCCTATGGCTACACCTTC. As protein: CASSLPTDLGRSYGYTF.

This clone was found a few times. The gene calls are TRBV5-1 and TRBJ1-1; 7 bases are shared with TRBD1. The CDR3 is 14 residues long. Germline lookup yields CDR1 SGHRS and CDR2 YFSETQ. V was pared by 4 bases and J by 2 bases, with 5 bases of the junction left unmatched. The CDR3 loop is CASSKQGFNTEAFF. CDR3 in DNA: TGCGCCAGCAGCAAACAGGGGTTTAACACTGAAGCTTTCTTT.

The rearrangement links TRBV28 to TRBJ2-2, with 10 nucleotides matching TRBD2. With 6 bases clipped from V and 4 bases from J, the junction kept 5 bases outside the gene matches. CDR1 is MDHEN and CDR2 is SYDVKM in the germline V gene. CDR3 size: 15 residues. CDR3 sequence reads: CASRWSGGATGELFF. CDR3 coding DNA: TGTGCCAGCAGATGGAGCGGGGGGGCCACCGGGGAGCTGTTTTTT.

This chain uses TRBV30 with TRBJ2-4; 14 positions match TRBD2. The CDR3 runs 19 residues. Germline CDR1 reads GTSNPN; CDR2 reads SVGIG (reference sequence). V gave up 3 bases and J gave up 3 bases; unmatched junction bases: 13. DNA of the CDR3: TGTGCCTGGAGCCCCGCGGGACTAGCGGGGGCGGTAGGCAAAAACATTCAGTACTTC. The encoded protein is CAWSPAGLAGAVGKNIQYF.

This clone was detected only a few times. This chain connects TRBV6-6 to TRBJ1-5; no firm D call. The CDR3 covers 13 residues. The ends were cut back, 7 bases at V and 2 bases at J, with 9 bases in the middle. Germline lookup yields CDR1 MNHNY and CDR2 SVGAGI (reference sequence). CDR3 DNA: TGTGCCAGCACCAACGGGGGCAATCAGCCCCAGCATTTT. Translating it yields CASTNGGNQPQHF.